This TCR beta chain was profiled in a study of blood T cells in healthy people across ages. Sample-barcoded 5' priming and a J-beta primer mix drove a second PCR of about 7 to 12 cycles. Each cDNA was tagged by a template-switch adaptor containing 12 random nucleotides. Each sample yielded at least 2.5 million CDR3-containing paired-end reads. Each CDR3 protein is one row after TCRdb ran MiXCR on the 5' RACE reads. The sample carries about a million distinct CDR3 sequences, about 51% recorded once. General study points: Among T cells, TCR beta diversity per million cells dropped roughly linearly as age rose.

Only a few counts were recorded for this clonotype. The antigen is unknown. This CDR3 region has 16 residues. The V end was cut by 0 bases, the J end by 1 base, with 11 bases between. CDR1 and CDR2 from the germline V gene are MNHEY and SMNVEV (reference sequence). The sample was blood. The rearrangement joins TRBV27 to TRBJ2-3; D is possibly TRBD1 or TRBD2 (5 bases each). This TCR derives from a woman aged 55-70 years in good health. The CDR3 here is CASSLSVGDRTDTQYF. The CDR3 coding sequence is TGTGCCAGCAGTTTATCAGTGGGGGACCGCACAGATACGCAGTATTTT.